The 22 T cell receptor beta chains below were found in one sample sequenced in a study of blood T cell repertoires in COVID-19 (dated by TCRdb to about 2020). The receptor library was made with the immunoSEQ multiplex PCR assay. TCRdb stores this immuneACCESS table with in-frame sequences only. Part of the clones is absent; in the studies checked, under half of the shortfall reflects unresolved V genes, and no reason is known for the rest. Recorded for this sample are fewer than 200,000 clones; nearly 90% of them occurred a single time. The ten largest clones represent roughly a fifth of the sample. Material: peripheral blood. Receptors were obtained from a man aged 55 to 70 with active or convalescent COVID-19.

The J gene is TRBJ2-6, the V gene TRBV3-1 (or the pseudogene TRBV3-2); no reliable D call. The V and J ends lost 5 bases and 3 bases respectively, with 5 bases between them. The CDR3 length is 13 residues. Germline CDR1 is LGHDT and CDR2 is YNNKEL (reference sequence). CDR3 nucleotide sequence: TGTGCCAGCAGCGAGCATGGGGCCAACGTCCTGACTTTC. Translated: CASSEHGANVLTF.

The chain has TRBV5-1 and TRBJ1-2; D possibly corresponds to TRBD1 (6 bases). The CDR3 runs 16 residues. Germline-derived CDR1 and CDR2 are SGHRS and YFSETQ. With 0 bases removed from V and 1 base from J, the gap between germline ends came to 13 bases. The chain's CDR3 is CASSLATDRRNYGYTF. CDR3 DNA: TGCGCCAGCAGCTTGGCTACAGACAGGCGTAACTATGGCTACACCTTC.

V and J are TRBV2 and TRBJ2-1; 11 bases fit TRBD2. The CDR3 sequence is 14 residues long. V lost 7 bases to trimming and J lost 8 bases; unmatched junction nucleotides: 7. Germline-derived CDR1 and CDR2 are SNHLY and FYNNEI. CDR3 in DNA: TGTGCCAGCATGAAAACTAGCGGGGGCTATGAGCAGTTCTTC. Translating it yields CASMKTSGGYEQFF.

J is TRBJ1-4 and V is TRBV10-3; D may be TRBD1 (5 bases). The V end lost 3 bases, the J end lost 5 bases, and 7 bases lay between the germline ends. The CDR3 sequence is 13 residues long. CDR1 and CDR2 from the germline V gene are ENHRY and SYGVKD. CDR3 region: CAISEGANEKLFF. The CDR3 DNA follows: TGTGCCATCAGTGAAGGGGCCAATGAAAAACTGTTTTTT.

The chain couples TRBV5-1 to TRBJ1-1, with a tentative D call TRBD1 (5 bases). Looked up from germline, CDR1 is SGHRS and CDR2 is YFSETQ. V was cut by 0 bases and J by 2 bases, with 8 bases left in between. This CDR3 comprises 14 residues. In DNA, the CDR3 is TGCGCCAGCAGCTTGGGACAGCCAAACACTGAAGCTTTCTTT. This codes for CASSLGQPNTEAFF.

This rearrangement joins TRBV29-1 to TRBJ1-1; tentative D call: TRBD1 (6 bases). The V end lost 7 bases, the J end lost 3 bases, and 21 bases lay between the germline ends. This CDR3 spans 15 amino acids. Germline V gives CDR1 SQVTM, CDR2 ANQGSEA. This chain's CDR3 is CSAGQTTGRDTEAFF. The CDR3 region has the DNA TGCAGCGCTGGACAGACGACAGGTCGGGACACTGAAGCTTTCTTT.

V is TRBV30 and J is TRBJ2-6; D may be TRBD1 (5 bases). The ends were cut back, 0 bases at V and 0 bases at J, with 12 bases in the middle. Per germline, CDR1 GTSNPN and CDR2 SVGIG (reference sequence). The CDR3 length is 17 residues. CDR3 nucleotide sequence: TGTGCCTGGAGTGTAAACAGGTTCTTCTCTGGGGCCAACGTCCTGACTTTC. Residues: CAWSVNRFFSGANVLTF.

This chain uses TRBV2 with TRBJ1-2; possibly TRBD1 for D (6 bases). The V and J ends lost 3 bases and 4 bases respectively, with 21 bases between them. The length of the CDR3 is 17 residues. CDR1 is SNHLY and CDR2 is FYNNEI in the germline V gene. The CDR3 sequence: CASSEGGSGAVAYGYTF. CDR3 coding DNA: TGTGCCAGCAGTGAGGGGGGGTCAGGGGCCGTTGCCTATGGCTACACCTTC. Filled out from reference TRBV2 and TRBJ1-2, the complete variable domain reads EPEVTQTPSHQVTQMGQEVILRCVPISNHLYFYWYRQILGQKVEFLVSFYNNEISEKSEIFDDQFSVERPDGSNFTLKIRSTKLEDSAMYFCASSEGGSGAVAYGYTFGSGTRLTVV.

The chain carries TRBV7-9 and TRBJ1-5, with 7 bases aligning to TRBD1. V gave up 5 bases and J gave up 5 bases; unmatched junction bases: 6. Per germline, CDR1 SEHNR and CDR2 FQNEAQ (reference sequence). CDR3 length: 14 residues. CDR3 loop: CASSVSGTDQPQHF. The CDR3 region has the DNA TGTGCCAGCAGCGTCTCCGGGACAGATCAGCCCCAGCATTTT.

The chain uses TRBV7-3 and TRBJ1-1; 8 bases line up with TRBD1. Looked up from germline, CDR1 is SGHTA and CDR2 is FQGTGA. V was clipped by 5 bases and J by 5 bases; unmatched bases: 4. The CDR3 length is 13 residues. The CDR3: CASSLQGGTEAFF. CDR3 bases: TGTGCCAGCAGCCTACAGGGGGGGACTGAAGCTTTCTTT.

The V gene is TRBV10-3, the J gene TRBJ1-1; D unclear. The germline V gene has CDR1 ENHRY and CDR2 SYGVKD. The CDR3 spans 14 residues. V lost 6 bases, J lost 3 bases, and 14 bases lay in between. As DNA, the CDR3 is TGTGCCATCAGGGTGGGTGGGCCTGACACTGAAGCTTTCTTT. Translated, it gives CAIRVGGPDTEAFF.

The chain carries TRBV27 and TRBJ1-1, with D possibly TRBD1 on 5 matching bases. There are 15 residues in the CDR3. From germline, CDR1 is MNHEY and CDR2 SMNVEV (reference sequence). The ends were cut back, 1 base at V and 3 bases at J, with 12 bases in the middle. CDR3 protein: CASSLFQGSHTEAFF. The CDR3 coding sequence is TGTGCCAGCAGTTTATTCCAGGGTAGTCACACTGAAGCTTTCTTT.

The J gene is TRBJ2-1, the V gene TRBV18; tentative D call: TRBD1 (7 bases). V dropped 3 bases and J dropped 0 bases, with 12 bases sitting between them. The CDR3 sequence is 16 residues long. CDR1 KGHSH and CDR2 LQKENI come from the germline V gene. The CDR3: CASSPQGGSSYNEQFF. CDR3 coding DNA: TGTGCCAGCTCACCCCAGGGGGGTAGCTCCTACAATGAGCAGTTCTTC.

This clone was seen only a few times. The chain employs TRBV2 and TRBJ1-1; 7 positions agree with TRBD1. CDR3 length: 14 residues. The germline gives CDR1 SNHLY, CDR2 FYNNEI. With 6 bases clipped from V and 2 bases from J, the junction kept 6 bases outside the gene matches. CDR3 DNA sequence: TGTGCCAGCAGCGAGGGGGACAGTAACACTGAAGCTTTCTTT. Its protein is CASSEGDSNTEAFF.

The rearrangement joins TRBV7-3 to TRBJ2-1, with TRBD2 matching 9 bases. This CDR3 is built from 15 residues. Germline V gives CDR1 SGHTA, CDR2 FQGTGA. V was pared by 5 bases and J by 6 bases, with 8 bases of the junction left unmatched. The CDR3 is CASSPIAGEINEQFF. Written as DNA, the CDR3 is TGTGCCAGCAGCCCCATAGCGGGGGAAATCAATGAGCAGTTCTTC.

The chain is built from TRBV5-1 and TRBJ2-7; 8 nucleotides match TRBD2. This CDR3 has 18 residues. From germline, CDR1 is SGHRS and CDR2 YFSETQ. J lost 0 bases, V lost 4 bases, and 15 bases had no gene match. In DNA form, the CDR3 reads TGCGCCAGCAGCCCATGGGTTGGCAGCGGGGGCCTCTCCTACGAGCAGTACTTC. Its protein is CASSPWVGSGGLSYEQYF.

This rearrangement joins TRBV4-1 to TRBJ1-2; 9 bases align to TRBD1. J gave up 8 bases and V 0 bases, and 4 bases lay outside the gene matches. Germline CDR1 is MGHRA and CDR2 is YSYEKL. This CDR3 is built from 14 residues. Written as DNA, the CDR3 is TGCGCCAGCAGCCAAGATCCGGACAGGGGAGGCTACACCTTC. It codes for CASSQDPDRGGYTF.

The V and J genes are TRBV6-5 and TRBJ1-5, with 10 bases that match TRBD1. The CDR3 covers 15 residues. V lost 2 bases, J lost 5 bases, and 3 bases stayed unmatched. Germline CDR1 is MNHEY and CDR2 is SVGAGI. The CDR3 reads CASSYPGTGDQPQHF. The DNA of the CDR3 is TGTGCCAGCAGTTACCCCGGGACAGGGGATCAGCCCCAGCATTTT.

The V call is TRBV4-1, the J call TRBJ2-5, with 10 bases lining up with TRBD2. Unmatched junction bases numbered 6, after V lost 9 bases and J lost 5 bases. The germline V gene encodes CDR1 MGHRA and CDR2 YSYEKL. CDR3 length: 13 residues. CDR3 DNA sequence: TGCGCCAGTAGCGGGGGGCGGGGGGAGACCCAGTACTTC. Residues: CASSGGRGETQYF.

V and J are TRBV15 and TRBJ2-5; TRBD2 aligns across 7 bases. The CDR3 sequence is 13 residues long. Trimming removed 1 base from V and 9 bases from J; junction bases left unmatched: 5. Per germline, CDR1 LNHNV and CDR2 YYDKDF (reference sequence). The CDR3 sequence: CATSRGEGRAQYF. The CDR3 DNA sequence: TGTGCCACCAGCAGAGGGGAGGGACGGGCCCAGTACTTC. Full variable domain (outside the CDR3, taken from reference TRBV15 and TRBJ2-5): DAMVIQNPRYQVTQFGKPVTLSCSQTLNHNVMYWYQQKSSQAPKLLFHYYDKDFNNEADTPDNFQSRRPNTSFCFLDIRSPGLGDTAMYLCATSRGEGRAQYFGPGTRLLVL.

V gene TRBV6-6 combines with J gene TRBJ1-3; D gene uncertain. Per germline, CDR1 MNHNY and CDR2 SVGAGI (reference sequence). The germline V and J ends were trimmed by 6 bases and 0 bases, with 6 bases remaining between them. The CDR3 is 13 amino acids. The CDR3, as DNA: TGTGCCAGCAGGCCCAGCTCTGGAAACACCATATATTTT. Protein: CASRPSSGNTIYF.

V usage is TRBV14 and J usage is TRBJ1-6, with 9 bases matching TRBD1. This CDR3 comprises 15 residues. Germline values: CDR1 SGHDN, CDR2 FVKESK. J gave up 7 bases and V 4 bases, and 5 bases lay outside the gene matches. CDR3 in amino acids: CASSLQTGGNSPLHF. For the CDR3, the DNA is TGTGCCAGCAGCCTGCAGACAGGGGGAAATTCACCCCTCCACTTT.